These 25 T cell receptor beta chains share one sample of origin, sequenced in a study of T cell responses to AZD1222 COVID-19 vaccine (dated by TCRdb to 2020 to 2022). This sample's time point label indicates: baseline before first vaccination. Library preparation used the immunoSEQ multiplex PCR assay. This immuneACCESS table, as held by TCRdb, lists in-frame sequences with V and J called but not all clones. Of the missing ones, under half trace to an unresolved V gene in checked studies; the others have no known cause. The sample yields 120,000 to 150,000 clones; about 91% were counted once. The ten biggest clones cover about 14% of the sample. The input for sequencing was peripheral blood, taken on day 0 of AZD1222 vaccination. These receptors were obtained from an adult in good health.

The genes are TRBV6-2 or TRBV6-3 and TRBJ2-3; D may correspond to TRBD1 or TRBD2 (5 bases each). This CDR3 contains 18 residues. V was cut by 0 bases and J by 3 bases, with 19 bases left in between. CDR1 and CDR2 from the germline V gene are MNHEY and SVGEGT. The CDR3 loop is CASSYSMESGRGTDTQYF. The CDR3 region has the DNA TGTGCCAGCAGTTACTCGATGGAGTCAGGGAGAGGGACAGATACGCAGTATTTT.

The chain uses TRBV28 and TRBJ1-2; D is unresolved. This CDR3 spans 13 amino acids. Per germline, CDR1 MDHEN and CDR2 SYDVKM. V lost 2 bases and J 8 bases, leaving 12 bases between the germline ends. In nucleotides, the CDR3 is TGTGCCAGCAGTTTAAGGCAGGCGGGGGGCTACACCTTC. It encodes CASSLRQAGGYTF.

J is TRBJ1-3 and V is TRBV3-1 (or the pseudogene TRBV3-2), with D unresolved. Trimming took 1 base from V and 2 from J, leaving 9 bases between them. Germline loops: CDR1 LGHDT, CDR2 YNNKEL (reference sequence). CDR3 length: 15 amino acids. Here the CDR3 reads CASSQGPDAGNTIYF. Here the CDR3 DNA reads TGTGCCAGCAGCCAAGGTCCGGACGCTGGAAACACCATATATTTT.

V gene TRBV24-1 combines with J gene TRBJ2-5; 8 nucleotides line up with TRBD1. Per the germline V gene, CDR1 is KGHDR and CDR2 is SFDVKD. V dropped 1 base and J dropped 9; count of bases not matched to a gene: 3. CDR3 length equals 13 residues. CDR3 loop: CATSDFGRGPQYF. The CDR3 DNA sequence: TGTGCCACCAGTGATTTCGGCAGGGGGCCCCAGTACTTC.

The chain couples TRBV9 to TRBJ1-4; D unclear. V was trimmed by 3 bases and J by 10 bases, leaving 7 bases between them. The germline V gene encodes CDR1 SGDLS and CDR2 YYNGEE. CDR3 length: 11 residues. This CDR3 reads CASSASGKLFF. The CDR3 DNA is TGTGCCAGCAGCGCCTCGGGAAAACTGTTTTTT.

The chain has TRBV29-1 and TRBJ2-1, with 8 bases lining up with TRBD2. Germline values: CDR1 SQVTM, CDR2 ANQGSEA. The CDR3 sequence is 12 residues long. V was pared by 2 bases and J by 10 bases, with 4 bases of the junction left unmatched. CDR3 region: CSVERGGSEQFF. The CDR3 region has the DNA TGCAGCGTTGAACGGGGGGGTAGCGAGCAGTTCTTC.

This chain uses TRBV2 with TRBJ1-1; D is uncertain. There are 13 residues in the CDR3. Trimming removed 7 bases from V and 1 base from J, with 10 bases in between. Per germline, CDR1 SNHLY and CDR2 FYNNEI. The CDR3 nucleotides read TGTGCCAGCAATTTATTCGAGAACACTGAAGCTTTCTTT. It translates to CASNLFENTEAFF.

This clone was seen only once. The CDR3 bases are TGTGCCAGCAGCTTGCTTTCAGGTCTAAATACGCAGTATTTT. It encodes CASSLLSGLNTQYF. The rearrangement links TRBV5-6 to TRBJ2-3; no firm D call. Trimming cost V 1 base and J 7 bases, with 13 bases left between them. CDR3 length: 14 residues. Germline V gene sequence: CDR1 SGHDT, CDR2 YYEEEE.

The V gene is TRBV7-9, the J gene TRBJ2-5; 8 nucleotides match TRBD2. V lost 11 bases and J lost 3; bases outside the gene matches: 8. The CDR3 length is 13 residues. In germline, CDR1 is SEHNR, CDR2 FQNEAQ (reference sequence). CDR3 protein: CAGGILAEETQYF. For the CDR3, the DNA is TGTGCCGGCGGGATACTAGCGGAAGAGACCCAGTACTTC. The variable domain in full, with the rest retrieved from reference TRBV7-9 and TRBJ2-5, is DTGVSQNPRHKITKRGQNVTFRCDPISEHNRLYWYRQTLGQGPEFLTYFQNEAQLEKSRLLSDRFSAERPKGSFSTLEIQRTEQGDSAMYLCAGGILAEETQYFGPGTRLLVL.

The rearrangement links TRBV7-3 to TRBJ2-2; D gene uncertain. This CDR3 spans 15 amino acids. Between the trimmed V and J ends, which lost 2 bases and 1 base, there was a span of 8 bases. Per germline, CDR1 SGHTA and CDR2 FQGTGA. CDR3 bases: TGTGCCAGCAGCTTACAAGGGTGGAACACCGGGGAGCTGTTTTTT. Translating it yields CASSLQGWNTGELFF. The entire variable domain, with the rest obtained from reference TRBV7-3 and TRBJ2-2, is as follows: GAGVSQTPSNKVTEKGKYVELRCDPISGHTALYWYRQSLGQGPEFLIYFQGTGAADDSGLPNDRFFAVRPEGSVSTLKIQRTERGDSAVYLCASSLQGWNTGELFFGEGSRLTVL.

The chain uses TRBV24-1 and TRBJ1-2; D remains ambiguous. This CDR3 has 11 amino acids. Germline-derived CDR1 and CDR2 are KGHDR and SFDVKD. The V and J ends lost 11 bases and 2 bases respectively, with 8 bases between them. The CDR3 DNA follows: TGTGCCATCGCCGAGAACTATGGCTACACCTTC. This encodes CAIAENYGYTF.

This chain links TRBV7-9 with TRBJ1-1; D not certain. V was trimmed by 1 base and J by 1 base, leaving 7 bases between them. CDR1 and CDR2 (germline): SEHNR, FQNEAQ (reference sequence). The CDR3 consists of 14 residues. The CDR3 DNA reads TGTGCCAGCAGCTTAGAGGCAGGGAACACTGAAGCTTTCTTT. Its translation is CASSLEAGNTEAFF.

The V gene is TRBV7-3, the J gene TRBJ1-2; D is possibly TRBD1 (5 bases). There are 13 residues in the CDR3. Per the germline V gene, CDR1 is SGHTA and CDR2 is FQGTGA. Trimming shortened V by 6 bases and J by 2 bases, and 10 bases separated the two germline ends. CDR3 coding DNA: TGTGCCAGCAGTCCTGGGACCAACTATGGCTACACCTTC. It specifies CASSPGTNYGYTF.

J is TRBJ1-1 and V is TRBV19; D remains ambiguous. Per the germline V gene, CDR1 is LNHDA and CDR2 is SQIVND (reference sequence). CDR3 length equals 12 residues. The V end lost 3 bases, the J end lost 5 bases, and 7 bases lay between the germline ends. The CDR3 is CASSMVRTEAFF. The CDR3 nucleotides read TGTGCCAGTAGTATGGTCCGGACTGAAGCTTTCTTT.

The chain couples TRBV27 to TRBJ2-7; no firm D call. V was clipped by 5 bases and J by 0 bases, with 14 bases between them. The CDR3 contains 15 residues. Germline values: CDR1 MNHEY, CDR2 SMNVEV (reference sequence). The CDR3 DNA reads TGTGCCAGCAGTACACCTTGGGGAAGCTCCTACGAGCAGTACTTC. It is translated as CASSTPWGSSYEQYF.

The gene calls are TRBV24-1 and TRBJ2-1; D is unclear. This CDR3 is built from 12 residues. V was pared by 6 bases and J by 4 bases, with 6 bases between. Germline V gene sequence: CDR1 KGHDR, CDR2 SFDVKD. The CDR3 sequence is CATSSVYNEQFF. In DNA form, the CDR3 reads TGTGCCACCAGTTCTGTTTACAATGAGCAGTTCTTC.

The chain has TRBV7-8 and TRBJ1-5; perhaps TRBD1 as D (6 bases). Germline V gene sequence: CDR1 SGHVS, CDR2 FQNEAQ. The V end was cut by 5 bases, the J end by 1 base, with 12 bases between. The CDR3 covers 15 residues. The CDR3: CASSGRGGSNQPQHF. The DNA for the CDR3 is TGTGCCAGCAGCGGGAGGGGGGGGAGCAATCAGCCCCAGCATTTT. Supplemented by reference TRBV7-8 and TRBJ1-5, the full variable domain reads GAGVSQSPRYKVAKRGQDVALRCDPISGHVSLFWYQQALGQGPEFLTYFQNEAQLDKSGLPSDRFFAERPEGSVSTLKIQRTQQEDSAVYLCASSGRGGSNQPQHFGDGTRLSIL.

V is TRBV4-2 and J is TRBJ2-3; D gene uncertain. CDR1 is LGHNA and CDR2 is YNFKEQ in the germline V gene. CDR3 length: 17 amino acids. Trimming shortened V by 0 bases and J by 0 bases, and 13 bases separated the two germline ends. The CDR3, as DNA: TGTGCCAGCAGCCAAGACCTCCCCGGAGCCAGCACAGATACGCAGTATTTT. Protein sequence: CASSQDLPGASTDTQYF.

This rearrangement joins TRBV5-1 to TRBJ1-1, with D uncertain. The CDR3 contains 15 residues. Per germline, CDR1 SGHRS and CDR2 YFSETQ. V dropped 3 bases and J dropped 1 base, with 13 bases sitting between them. The CDR3 sequence: CASSSEGHSNTEAFF. CDR3 nucleotides: TGCGCCAGCAGCTCCGAGGGCCACTCGAACACTGAAGCTTTCTTT.

Regarding this clone: In the same sample, other DNA sequences code for this CDR3. The chain carries TRBV20-1 and TRBJ2-1; D uncertain. The V end lost 5 bases, the J end lost 6 bases, and 8 bases lay between the germline ends. Germline V CDR1 and CDR2: DFQATT, SNEGSKA (reference sequence). The CDR3 runs to 11 residues. DNA for the CDR3: TGCAGTGCTGGCGGCGGCAATGAGCAGTTCTTC. This gives the protein CSAGGGNEQFF.

This clone was observed many times. The CDR3 sequence is CASSSTRRGGYTF. Written as DNA, the CDR3 is TGTGCCAGCAGTTCCACCCGTCGGGGTGGCTACACCTTC. The chain combines TRBV27 with TRBJ1-2; no reliable D call. The CDR3 extends over 13 amino acids. Germline V CDR1 and CDR2: MNHEY, SMNVEV (reference sequence). Trimming pared 4 bases from V and 7 bases from J, leaving 13 bases between.

The chain employs TRBV3-1 (or the pseudogene TRBV3-2) and TRBJ1-6, with 7 nucleotides matching TRBD1. CDR3 length equals 15 residues. J lost 3 bases, V lost 1 base, and 0 bases had no gene match. CDR1 is LGHDT, CDR2 YNNKEL, per germline (reference sequence). In DNA, the CDR3 is TGTGCCAGCAGCCAAGCAGGGGGCTATAATTCACCCCTCCACTTT. Encoded protein: CASSQAGGYNSPLHF.

V and J are TRBV2 and TRBJ1-5; D may be TRBD1 (6 bases). V lost 3 bases and J 1 base, leaving 7 bases between the germline ends. The CDR3 runs 14 residues. Germline lookup yields CDR1 SNHLY and CDR2 FYNNEI. The CDR3 bases are TGTGCCAGCAGTGAGGGGGCCAGCAATCAGCCCCAGCATTTT. This sequence encodes CASSEGASNQPQHF.

The gene calls are TRBV19 and TRBJ1-1; D ambiguous. CDR1 is LNHDA and CDR2 is SQIVND in the germline V gene (reference sequence). The CDR3 contains 14 residues. V was trimmed by 7 bases and J by 0 bases, leaving 12 bases between them. DNA of the CDR3: TGTGCCAGTATTAACAGCCTCATGAACACTGAAGCTTTCTTT. Its translation: CASINSLMNTEAFF. Full variable domain (remainder filled in from reference TRBV19 and TRBJ1-1): DGGITQSPKYLFRKEGQNVTLSCEQNLNHDAMYWYRQDPGQGLRLIYYSQIVNDFQKGDIAEGYSVSREKKESFPLTVTSAQKNPTAFYLCASINSLMNTEAFFGQGTRLTVV.

The rearrangement joins TRBV28 to TRBJ1-5; 8 bases fit TRBD1. The CDR3 spans 14 residues. CDR1 and CDR2 (germline): MDHEN, SYDVKM. Losses at the gene ends were 5 bases for V and 6 bases for J; bases not matched to a gene: 6. This CDR3 reads CASSPGTGLQPQHF. CDR3 nucleotide sequence: TGTGCCAGCAGTCCCGGGACAGGCCTTCAGCCCCAGCATTTT.